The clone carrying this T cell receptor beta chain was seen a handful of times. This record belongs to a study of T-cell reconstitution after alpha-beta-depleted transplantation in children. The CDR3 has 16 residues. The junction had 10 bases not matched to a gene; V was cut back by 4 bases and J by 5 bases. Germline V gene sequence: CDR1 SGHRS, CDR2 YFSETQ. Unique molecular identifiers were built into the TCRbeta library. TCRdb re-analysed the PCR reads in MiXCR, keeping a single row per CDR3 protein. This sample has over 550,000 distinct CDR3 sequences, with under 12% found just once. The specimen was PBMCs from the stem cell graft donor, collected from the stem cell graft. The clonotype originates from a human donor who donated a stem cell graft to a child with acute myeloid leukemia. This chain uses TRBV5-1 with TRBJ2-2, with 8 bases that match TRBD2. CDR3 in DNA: TGCGCCAGCAGCCCGTGGACTAGCACTTCGACCGGGGAGCTGTTTTTT. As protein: CASSPWTSTSTGELFF.